These 17 T cell receptor beta chains share one sample of origin, sequenced in a study of cytomegalovirus exposure and HLA in healthy donors (dated by TCRdb to about 2017). Library construction relied on the immunoSEQ multiplex PCR assay. For the multiplex PCR, a mixture combining 60 forward primers for TCR Vbeta segments and 13 reverse primers for TCR Jbeta segments was used. TCRdb limited this immuneACCESS table to in-frame rearrangements with V and J called. A share of clones is missing; checked studies link under half to unresolved V genes, and the rest is unexplained. The sample data list approximately 110,000 clones, and around four fifths of these were observed just once. The top ten clones comprise around 4.1% of the sample. Sequencing was carried out using PBMCs. The receptors originated from a woman in her 40s in good health and CMV-seronegative.

The rearrangement uses TRBV6-6 and TRBJ2-7; D remains unclear. Per the germline V gene, CDR1 is MNHNY and CDR2 is SVGAGI (reference sequence). Trimming shortened V by 2 bases and J by 12 bases, and 17 bases separated the two germline ends. The CDR3 has 13 residues. CDR3 nucleotides: TGTGCCAGCAGTTACCCCTCCGCCTTAGAACCGTACTTC. Its translation is CASSYPSALEPYF.

The V and J genes are TRBV5-3 and TRBJ1-5; 8 bases agree with TRBD1. TRBV5-3 is an open reading frame whose function is uncertain. This CDR3 comprises 16 residues. The V and J ends lost 6 bases and 3 bases, in that order; junction bases with no gene match: 11. The CDR3 sequence is CARNQQDRVSNQPQHF. CDR3 in DNA: TGTGCCAGAAACCAGCAGGACAGGGTCTCCAATCAGCCCCAGCATTTT.

This chain uses TRBV19 with TRBJ2-3; weak D call: TRBD1 (6 bases). The V end was cut by 2 bases, the J end by 4 bases, with 13 bases between. Germline V gives CDR1 LNHDA, CDR2 SQIVND (reference sequence). There are 15 residues in the CDR3. CDR3 in amino acids: CASSILQGSPDTQYF. CDR3 coding DNA: TGTGCCAGTAGTATATTACAGGGCTCCCCAGATACGCAGTATTTT.

The chain has TRBV7-8 and TRBJ2-2; 9 nucleotides agree with TRBD2. J lost 8 bases, V lost 3 bases, and 4 bases had no gene match. The CDR3 extends over 14 amino acids. In germline, CDR1 is SGHVS, CDR2 FQNEAQ. The CDR3 region has the DNA TGTGCCAGCAGCTTTAGCGGGAGTAGAGGGGAGCTGTTTTTT. Its translation: CASSFSGSRGELFF.

The chain carries TRBV19 and TRBJ2-5, with 9 bases matching TRBD1. CDR3 length equals 14 residues. The trim removed 1 base at V and 3 bases at J, leaving 0 bases unmatched. The germline gives CDR1 LNHDA, CDR2 SQIVND (reference sequence). In DNA form, the CDR3 reads TGTGCCAGTAGTATAGGGACAGGGGAAGAGACCCAGTACTTC. It specifies CASSIGTGEETQYF.

The chain is built from TRBV6-5 and TRBJ1-3, with D perhaps matching TRBD1 (5 bases). The CDR3 contains 16 residues. V lost 0 bases and J 5 bases, leaving 14 bases between the germline ends. Germline V gene data show CDR1 as MNHEY and CDR2 as SVGAGI. The CDR3 DNA reads TGTGCCAGCAGTTACTCGAAGGGTCAGGGAAGAAACACCATATATTTT. Translating gives CASSYSKGQGRNTIYF.

The V call is TRBV9, the J call TRBJ1-2; D is uncertain. The germline CDR1 and CDR2 sequences are SGDLS and YYNGEE. The CDR3 runs to 12 residues. Trimming cost V 3 bases and J 8 bases, with 11 bases left between them. CDR3 bases: TGTGCCAGCAGCGAGACGGAGAGCGGCTACACCTTC. Translated: CASSETESGYTF.

The V gene is TRBV4-1, the J gene TRBJ2-5; 11 bases align to TRBD2. The CDR3 has 16 residues. Trimming at V came to 0 bases and at J to 5 bases, leaving 5 bases not matched to a gene. CDR1 MGHRA and CDR2 YSYEKL come from the germline V gene. CDR3 residues: CASSQEIASGRETQYF. The DNA for the CDR3 is TGCGCCAGCAGCCAAGAGATCGCTAGCGGGAGGGAGACCCAGTACTTC.

CDR3 nucleotide sequence: TGTGCCAGCAGACTTTTGGAGAATGAGCAGTTCTTC. It encodes CASRLLENEQFF. J is TRBJ2-1 and V is TRBV28; D is undetermined. With 6 bases removed from V and 7 bases from J, the gap between germline ends came to 10 bases. The CDR3 sequence is 12 residues long. The V gene's germline CDR1 is MDHEN and CDR2 SYDVKM.

The rearrangement links TRBV11-2 to TRBJ2-7; the match to TRBD2 covers 10 bases. V trimming: 0 bases; J trimming: 2 bases; junction bases outside the gene matches: 16. CDR1 and CDR2 from the germline V gene are SGHAT and FQNNGV. The CDR3 is 20 residues long. CDR3 amino acids: CASSLEVQAGGSVTAYEQYF. The CDR3 region has the DNA TGTGCCAGCAGCTTAGAGGTCCAAGCGGGAGGGTCCGTTACAGCCTACGAGCAGTACTTC.

This clone showed up just a few times. This chain connects TRBV5-1 to TRBJ2-5, with 7 bases aligning to TRBD1. This CDR3 comprises 17 residues. Germline V gives CDR1 SGHRS, CDR2 YFSETQ. Trimming removed 4 bases from V and 4 bases from J; junction bases left unmatched: 16. CDR3 DNA: TGCGCCAGCAGCCTTGGAACCCGGGACAGCCGATCAGAGACCCAGTACTTC. It encodes CASSLGTRDSRSETQYF.

The chain is built from TRBV4-1 and TRBJ1-6, with unresolved D. Trimming took off 4 bases at V and 9 bases at J, with 22 bases between the two ends. Germline V gene lookup returns CDR1 MGHRA and CDR2 YSYEKL. This CDR3 comprises 17 residues. CDR3 protein: CASSLNPGAATGSPLHF. The CDR3, as DNA: TGCGCCAGCAGCCTCAACCCCGGAGCGGCCACTGGTTCACCCCTCCACTTT.

The chain recombines TRBV18 with TRBJ2-3, with 11 bases aligning to TRBD2. This CDR3 has 16 amino acids. The germline V gene encodes CDR1 KGHSH and CDR2 LQKENI. V lost 3 bases and J lost 3; bases outside the gene matches: 5. CDR3 in amino acids: CASSPRLAGNTDTQYF. CDR3 nucleotide sequence: TGTGCCAGCTCACCCCGACTAGCGGGAAATACAGATACGCAGTATTTT.

This clone was found once. This chain uses TRBV28 with TRBJ1-5; a possible D gene is TRBD1 (5 bases). The CDR3 is 15 residues long. Germline V gene lookup returns CDR1 MDHEN and CDR2 SYDVKM. Trimming removed 3 bases from V and 7 bases from J, with 16 bases in between. Here the CDR3 reads CASSFDSGVYQPQHF. The DNA for the CDR3 is TGTGCCAGCAGTTTCGACAGCGGGGTTTACCAGCCCCAGCATTTT.

This clone was recorded a few times. CDR3 protein: CASSRDRGFSEAFF. In DNA, the CDR3 is TGTGCCAGCAGCCGTGACAGGGGCTTTTCTGAAGCTTTCTTT. The chain couples TRBV7-2 to TRBJ1-1; TRBD1 matches 8 bases. The germline CDR1 and CDR2 sequences are SGHTA and FQGNSA. The ends lost 5 bases at V and 6 bases at J; junction bases unmatched: 8. The CDR3 consists of 14 residues.

This chain joins TRBV7-9 and TRBJ1-5; 7 bases match TRBD1. Germline V gives CDR1 SEHNR, CDR2 FQNEAQ (reference sequence). CDR3 length: 17 residues. Unmatched junction bases numbered 12, after V lost 1 base and J lost 6 bases. The CDR3, as DNA: TGTGCCAGCAGCTTAGTTTTGGGAACAGGGGTCGGTCAGCCCCAGCATTTT. This sequence encodes CASSLVLGTGVGQPQHF.

With regard to this clone: The same CDR3 arises from other DNA sequences in this sample as well. The chain uses TRBV14 and TRBJ1-1; D not resolved. V was shortened by 0 bases and J by 0 bases, with 2 bases between the two germline ends. Germline V gene lookup returns CDR1 SGHDN and CDR2 FVKESK. The CDR3 has 13 amino acids. The CDR3 reads CASSQDMNTEAFF. The CDR3 nucleotides are TGTGCCAGCAGCCAAGATATGAACACTGAAGCTTTCTTT.